The 26 T cell receptor beta chains below come from one sample, sequenced in a study of CD8+ T cells in alopecia areata listed by TCRdb under 2018. Library preparation was by the immunoSEQ multiplex PCR assay. RNA was extracted from all samples and reverse transcribed into cDNA as template for TCR sequencing. TCRdb re-hosts the immuneACCESS table, in-frame sequences only. Its copies lack some clones; in the studies checked, an unresolved V gene accounts for under half of them, and the cause for the rest is not known. This sample is represented by 200,000 or so clones; roughly 60% of them were singletons. The ten largest clones add up to 5.5% of the sample. In light of the paper, this sample's time point label describes: roughly 24 weeks on oral tofacitinib. The treatment or condition label, as the study defines it: oral pan-JAK inhibitor, 5-10 mg twice daily. The sequenced sample was CD4+ T cells sorted from blood, obtained at week 24, from a patient treated with tofacitinib. Receptors originate from a human donor with alopecia areata.

J is TRBJ2-2 and V is TRBV5-6; 8 bases line up with TRBD1. CDR1 and CDR2 (germline): SGHDT, YYEEEE. V gave up 1 base and J gave up 4 bases; unmatched junction bases: 0. The CDR3 contains 14 residues. CDR3: CASSLTGGTGELFF. The CDR3 nucleotides are TGTGCCAGCAGCTTGACAGGGGGCACCGGGGAGCTGTTTTTT. The full variable domain, completed using reference TRBV5-6 and TRBJ2-2, is DAGVTQSPTHLIKTRGQQVTLRCSPKSGHDTVSWYQQALGQGPQFIFQYYEEEERQRGNFPDRFSGHQFPNYSSELNVNALLLGDSALYLCASSLTGGTGELFFGEGSRLTVL.

The V gene is TRBV6-1, the J gene TRBJ2-7; D gene unclear. Looked up from germline, CDR1 is MNHNS and CDR2 is SASEGT. CDR3 size: 13 residues. Trimming took 6 bases from V and 4 from J, leaving 13 bases between them. The DNA for the CDR3 is TGTGCCAGCAGCCTGGACCCATTTTACGAGCAGTACTTC. Translating it yields CASSLDPFYEQYF.

The gene calls are TRBV5-5 and TRBJ1-5, with D hard to call. Trimming pared 0 bases from V and 0 bases from J, leaving 10 bases between. The CDR3 is 16 residues long. Germline V gene data show CDR1 as SGHKS and CDR2 as YYEKEE (reference sequence). The CDR3 sequence is CASSLDGRYSNQPQHF. The DNA for the CDR3 is TGTGCCAGCAGCTTGGACGGCAGATATAGCAATCAGCCCCAGCATTTT. Full variable domain (rest looked up from reference TRBV5-5 and TRBJ1-5): DAGVTQSPTHLIKTRGQQVTLRCSPISGHKSVSWYQQVLGQGPQFIFQYYEKEERGRGNFPDRFSARQFPNYSSELNVNALLLGDSALYLCASSLDGRYSNQPQHFGDGTRLSIL.

The chain links TRBV5-6 to TRBJ1-2; unclear D gene. V was clipped by 0 bases and J by 4 bases, with 16 bases between them. The germline gives CDR1 SGHDT, CDR2 YYEEEE. This CDR3 spans 16 amino acids. The CDR3 sequence is CASSLAEEWAVYGYTF. In DNA, the CDR3 is TGTGCCAGCAGCTTGGCCGAGGAATGGGCAGTCTATGGCTACACCTTC. The full variable domain, with the rest looked up from reference TRBV5-6 and TRBJ1-2, is DAGVTQSPTHLIKTRGQQVTLRCSPKSGHDTVSWYQQALGQGPQFIFQYYEEEERQRGNFPDRFSGHQFPNYSSELNVNALLLGDSALYLCASSLAEEWAVYGYTFGSGTRLTVV.

This sequence joins TRBV15 and TRBJ2-3, with 14 nucleotides matching TRBD2. The V gene end was trimmed by 3 bases and the J gene end by 4 bases; junction bases not matched to a gene: 6. Per germline, CDR1 LNHNV and CDR2 YYDKDF (reference sequence). The CDR3 runs 17 residues. In DNA form, the CDR3 reads TGTGCCACCAGCAGGGAGACTAGCGGGAGGGGCGCAGATACGCAGTATTTT. It specifies CATSRETSGRGADTQYF.

This clone was seen a handful of times. The chain combines TRBV28 with TRBJ2-3; D may be TRBD2 (6 bases). Germline CDR1 is MDHEN and CDR2 is SYDVKM. The CDR3 spans 12 residues. V was pared by 5 bases and J by 11 bases, with 14 bases between. CDR3 amino acids: CASSRDSGRQYF. The CDR3 DNA follows: TGTGCCAGCAGTCGGGACTCAGGGAGGCAGTATTTT.

V is TRBV19 and J is TRBJ2-1, with D hard to call. V shed 8 bases and J shed 3 bases, with 8 bases lying between them. CDR3 length: 12 amino acids. Germline values: CDR1 LNHDA, CDR2 SQIVND (reference sequence). CDR3 loop: CASARDYNEQFF. CDR3 coding DNA: TGTGCCAGTGCGAGAGACTACAATGAGCAGTTCTTC.

The V and J genes are TRBV15 and TRBJ1-1; D not resolved. Germline V gives CDR1 LNHNV, CDR2 YYDKDF (reference sequence). The CDR3 consists of 13 residues. Trimming pared 0 bases from V and 4 bases from J, leaving 6 bases between. CDR3 sequence: CATSRELSTEAFF. The CDR3 DNA reads TGTGCCACCAGCAGAGAGCTGTCCACTGAAGCTTTCTTT.

This clone was seen ten or more times. The J gene is TRBJ2-7, the V gene TRBV4-1; 9 bases line up with TRBD2. Germline CDR1 reads MGHRA; CDR2 reads YSYEKL. The CDR3 has 15 amino acids. The V and J ends lost 4 bases and 3 bases, in that order; junction bases with no gene match: 7. The CDR3 nucleotides read TGCGCCAGCAGCCCGGGGACTAGCTTGGGCTACGAGCAGTACTTC. This encodes CASSPGTSLGYEQYF.

In its sample, this clone was seen a few times. This chain uses TRBV25-1 with TRBJ2-7; D not resolved. Germline CDR1 reads MGHDK; CDR2 reads SYGVNS. The CDR3 length is 14 residues. Trimming took 3 bases from V and 1 from J, leaving 10 bases between them. Written as DNA, the CDR3 is TGTGCCAGCAGTGACAGACCTACTTCCTACGAGCAGTACTTC. Residues: CASSDRPTSYEQYF.

Only a few counts were recorded for this clone. The chain employs TRBV10-3 and TRBJ2-7, with 10 bases lining up with TRBD1. V lost 4 bases and J lost 5; bases outside the gene matches: 5. Germline CDR1 reads ENHRY; CDR2 reads SYGVKD. The CDR3 covers 14 residues. The CDR3, as DNA: TGTGCCATCAGTGGGGACAGGGGTCCCAACGAGCAGTACTTC. Residues: CAISGDRGPNEQYF.

This clone was picked up a small number of times. The J gene is TRBJ1-5, the V gene TRBV7-8; 8 nucleotides agree with TRBD1. V was clipped by 1 base and J by 7 bases; unmatched bases: 12. The germline CDR1 and CDR2 sequences are SGHVS and FQNEAQ. The CDR3 runs to 17 residues. This CDR3 is CASSLGQGFFVSQPQHF. DNA of the CDR3: TGTGCCAGCAGCTTAGGACAGGGGTTTTTCGTGAGCCAGCCCCAGCATTTT.

This rearrangement joins TRBV5-1 to TRBJ2-3, with 7 bases fitting TRBD2. The length of the CDR3 is 17 residues. V shed 0 bases, J shed 0 bases, and the junction held 7 bases outside the gene matches. The germline CDR1 and CDR2 sequences are SGHRS and YFSETQ. The CDR3 region is CASSLGLAAVSTDTQYF. For the CDR3, the DNA is TGCGCCAGCAGCTTGGGTCTAGCGGCGGTGAGCACAGATACGCAGTATTTT.

In regard to this clone: A read error may explain this, as a much larger clone is one base away. The chain carries TRBV9 and TRBJ1-4, with a possible D match to TRBD1 (6 bases). The ends were cut back, 1 base at V and 12 bases at J, with 19 bases in the middle. CDR3 size: 15 residues. From germline, CDR1 is SGDLS and CDR2 YYNGEE. CDR3 residues: CASSVSTGESEELFF. The CDR3 DNA sequence: TGTGCCAGCAGCGTATCGACAGGCGAATCAGAAGAACTGTTTTTT.

About this clone: The sample carries other DNA sequences with the same CDR3. The V and J genes are TRBV9 and TRBJ2-2, with D unresolved. CDR1 is SGDLS and CDR2 is YYNGEE in the germline V gene. V lost 2 bases and J 1 base, leaving 3 bases between the germline ends. CDR3 size: 13 residues. For the CDR3, the DNA is TGTGCCAGCAGCGTGGGGAACACCGGGGAGCTGTTTTTT. Protein: CASSVGNTGELFF.

This clone was observed a handful of times. The chain links TRBV27 to TRBJ2-1; 9 bases are a match to TRBD2. V was clipped by 2 bases and J by 10 bases; unmatched bases: 0. CDR1 MNHEY and CDR2 SMNVEV come from the germline V gene (reference sequence). The CDR3 is 12 residues long. CDR3 nucleotide sequence: TGTGCCAGCAGTTTAGGGACTAGCGAGCAGTTCTTC. It translates to CASSLGTSEQFF.

The rearrangement uses TRBV10-3 and TRBJ2-5; 7 bases line up with TRBD1. The CDR3 consists of 13 residues. Germline V gene lookup returns CDR1 ENHRY and CDR2 SYGVKD. Trimming took 5 bases from V and 5 from J; bases not matched to a gene: 5. The CDR3 spells CAISRQGPETQYF. In DNA form, the CDR3 reads TGTGCCATCAGTCGACAGGGACCCGAGACCCAGTACTTC.

As concerns this clone: Other DNA sequences in the same sample also yield this CDR3. This chain connects TRBV25-1 to TRBJ2-5; no clear D. CDR3 length: 13 residues. Per germline, CDR1 MGHDK and CDR2 SYGVNS. Trimming took 0 bases from V and 5 from J, leaving 7 bases between them. The CDR3 bases are TGTGCCAGCAGTGAATATGGCCTGGAGACCCAGTACTTC. It is translated as CASSEYGLETQYF.

V is TRBV28 and J is TRBJ2-7, with D tentatively TRBD1 (5 bases). Trimming pared 5 bases from V and 5 bases from J, leaving 7 bases between. The length of the CDR3 is 11 residues. CDR1 is MDHEN, CDR2 SYDVKM, per germline. As DNA, the CDR3 is TGTGCCAGCAGTAAGACAGACGAGCAGTACTTC. It encodes CASSKTDEQYF. Together with reference TRBV28 and TRBJ2-7, the CDR3 gives the full variable domain: DVKVTQSSRYLVKRTGEKVFLECVQDMDHENMFWYRQDPGLGLRLIYFSYDVKMKEKGDIPEGYSVSREKKERFSLILESASTNQTSMYLCASSKTDEQYFGPGTRLTVT.

This clone was recorded once. This chain joins TRBV7-8 and TRBJ2-6, with D possibly TRBD2 on 6 matching bases. The CDR3 loop spans 15 amino acids. From germline, CDR1 is SGHVS and CDR2 FQNEAQ. Trimming stripped 5 bases from V and 3 bases from J, with 11 bases between. As DNA, the CDR3 is TGTGCCAGCAGCGCTAGGAGGGGTGGGGCCAACGTCCTGACTTTC. Translated, it gives CASSARRGGANVLTF.

This CDR3 reads CASSHRDTEAFF. The CDR3 DNA follows: TGTGCCAGCAGCCACAGGGACACTGAAGCTTTCTTT. J is TRBJ1-1 and V is TRBV6-5; TRBD1 might be the D (6 bases). CDR3 length: 12 amino acids. The V end was cut by 6 bases, the J end by 3 bases, with 8 bases between. CDR1 MNHEY and CDR2 SVGAGI come from the germline V gene.

The rearrangement joins TRBV4-1 to TRBJ1-2; perhaps TRBD1 as D (5 bases). Trimming stripped 3 bases from V and 1 base from J, with 15 bases between. The CDR3 consists of 16 residues. Germline lookup yields CDR1 MGHRA and CDR2 YSYEKL. The CDR3 DNA follows: TGCGCCAGCAGCCATTTGGGGACGGGCAGTAACTATGGCTACACCTTC. The encoded protein is CASSHLGTGSNYGYTF.

The rearrangement uses TRBV4-3 and TRBJ1-5; 7 bases line up with TRBD1. Trimming removed 6 bases from V and 2 bases from J; junction bases left unmatched: 7. Looked up from germline, CDR1 is LGHNA and CDR2 is YSLEER. The CDR3 is made up of 15 amino acids. The CDR3 here is CASSPDRAGNQPQHF. CDR3 nucleotide sequence: TGCGCCAGCAGTCCCGACAGGGCTGGCAATCAGCCCCAGCATTTT.

A single count supports this clone. J is TRBJ1-2 and V is TRBV30; 8 bases match TRBD1. CDR3 length: 15 residues. CDR1 is GTSNPN, CDR2 SVGIG, per germline (reference sequence). Trimming cost V 1 base and J 3 bases; bases outside gene matches: 7. The CDR3 DNA is TGTGCCTGGAGTGCCGGGACAGGTGCTCACTATGGCTACACCTTC. Translation: CAWSAGTGAHYGYTF. Together with reference TRBV30 and TRBJ1-2, the CDR3 gives the full variable domain: SQTIHQWPATLVQPVGSPLSLECTVEGTSNPNLYWYRQAAGRGLQLLFYSVGIGQISSEVPQNLSASRPQDRQFILSSKKLLLSDSGFYLCAWSAGTGAHYGYTFGSGTRLTVV.

The chain links TRBV6-5 to TRBJ1-1; D unresolved. V dropped 7 bases and J dropped 3 bases, with 12 bases sitting between them. The CDR3 runs 13 residues. Germline V gene data show CDR1 as MNHEY and CDR2 as SVGAGI. For the CDR3, the DNA is TGTGCCAGCACCTGGAAGGATGACACTGAAGCTTTCTTT. This encodes CASTWKDDTEAFF.

The V call is TRBV6-6, the J call TRBJ1-1; no clear D. Germline lookup yields CDR1 MNHNY and CDR2 SVGAGI (reference sequence). The V and J ends lost 6 bases and 3 bases respectively, with 8 bases between them. The CDR3 is 12 residues long. For the CDR3, the DNA is TGTGCCAGCAGCGACCTCGACACTGAAGCTTTCTTT. Translating gives CASSDLDTEAFF.